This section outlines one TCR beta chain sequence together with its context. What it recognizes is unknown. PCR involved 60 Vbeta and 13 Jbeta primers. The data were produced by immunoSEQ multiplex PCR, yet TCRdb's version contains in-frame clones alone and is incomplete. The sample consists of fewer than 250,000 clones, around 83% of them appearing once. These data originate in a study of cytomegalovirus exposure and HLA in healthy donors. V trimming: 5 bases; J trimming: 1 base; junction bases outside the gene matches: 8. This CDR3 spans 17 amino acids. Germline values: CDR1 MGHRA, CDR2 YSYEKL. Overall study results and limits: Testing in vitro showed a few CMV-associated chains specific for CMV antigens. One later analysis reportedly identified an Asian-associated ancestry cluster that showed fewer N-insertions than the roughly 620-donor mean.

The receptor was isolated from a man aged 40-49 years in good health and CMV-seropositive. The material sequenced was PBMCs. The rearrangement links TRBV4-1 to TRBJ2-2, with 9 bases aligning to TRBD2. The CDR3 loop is CASSAAFSGRNTGELFF. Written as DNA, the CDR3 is TGCGCCAGCAGCGCCGCGTTTAGCGGGAGGAACACCGGGGAGCTGTTTTTT.